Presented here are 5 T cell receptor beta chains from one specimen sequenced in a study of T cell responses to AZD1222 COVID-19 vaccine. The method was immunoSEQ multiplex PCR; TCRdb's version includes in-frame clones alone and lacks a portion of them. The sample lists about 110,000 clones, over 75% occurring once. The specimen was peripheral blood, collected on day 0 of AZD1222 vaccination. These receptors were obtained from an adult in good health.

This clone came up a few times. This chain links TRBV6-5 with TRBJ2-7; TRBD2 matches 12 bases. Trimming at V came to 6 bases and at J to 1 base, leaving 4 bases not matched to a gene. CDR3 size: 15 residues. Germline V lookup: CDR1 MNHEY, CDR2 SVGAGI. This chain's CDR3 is CASSPGTSGSYEQYV. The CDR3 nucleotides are TGTGCCAGCAGCCCCGGGACTAGCGGGTCCTACGAGCAGTACGTC.

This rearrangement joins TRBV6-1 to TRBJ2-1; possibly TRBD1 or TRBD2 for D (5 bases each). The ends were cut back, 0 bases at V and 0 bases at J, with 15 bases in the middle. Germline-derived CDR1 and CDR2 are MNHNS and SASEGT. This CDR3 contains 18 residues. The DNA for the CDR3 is TGTGCCAGCAGTGAAGCGGGGGTTCGCCCGAGCTCCTACAATGAGCAGTTCTTC. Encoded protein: CASSEAGVRPSSYNEQFF.

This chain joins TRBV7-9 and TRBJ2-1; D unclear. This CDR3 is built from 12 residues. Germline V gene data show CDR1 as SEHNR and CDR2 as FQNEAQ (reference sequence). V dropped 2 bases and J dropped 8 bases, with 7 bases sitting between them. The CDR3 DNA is TGTGCCAGCAGCTTACTCGCGTATGAGCAGTTCTTC. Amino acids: CASSLLAYEQFF.

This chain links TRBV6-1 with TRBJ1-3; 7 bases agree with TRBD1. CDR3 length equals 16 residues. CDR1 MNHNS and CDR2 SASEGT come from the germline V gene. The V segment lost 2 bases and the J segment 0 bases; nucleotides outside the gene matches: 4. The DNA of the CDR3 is TGTGCCAGCAGTGAAAGCGCAGGGGGCTCTGGAAACACCATATATTTT. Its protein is CASSESAGGSGNTIYF.

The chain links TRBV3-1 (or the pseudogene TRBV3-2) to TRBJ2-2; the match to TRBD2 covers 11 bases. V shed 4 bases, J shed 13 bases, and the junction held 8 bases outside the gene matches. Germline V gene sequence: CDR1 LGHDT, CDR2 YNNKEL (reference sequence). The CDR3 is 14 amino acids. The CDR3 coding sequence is TGTGCCAGCAGCCCTACTAGCGGGAGAGAGGGGCTGTTTTTT. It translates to CASSPTSGREGLFF.